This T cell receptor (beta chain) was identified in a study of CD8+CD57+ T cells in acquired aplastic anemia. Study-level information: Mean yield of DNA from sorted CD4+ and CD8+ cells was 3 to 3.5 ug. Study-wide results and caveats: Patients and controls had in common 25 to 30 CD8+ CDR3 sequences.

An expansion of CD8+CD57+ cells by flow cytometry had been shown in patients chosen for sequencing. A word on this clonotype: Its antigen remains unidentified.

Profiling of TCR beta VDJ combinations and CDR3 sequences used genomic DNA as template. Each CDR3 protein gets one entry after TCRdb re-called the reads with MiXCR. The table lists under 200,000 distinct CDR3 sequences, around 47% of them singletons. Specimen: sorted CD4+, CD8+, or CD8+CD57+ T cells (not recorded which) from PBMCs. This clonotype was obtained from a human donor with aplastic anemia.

In nucleotides, the CDR3 is TGTGCCAGCAGCCCCGAGGGGGACAGCGTACAAGAGACCCAGTACTTC. Protein product: CASSPEGDSVQETQYF. The J gene is TRBJ2-5, the V gene TRBV7-6, with 7 bases lining up with TRBD1. This CDR3 region has 16 residues. V lost 5 bases, J lost 2 bases, and 11 bases stayed unmatched. Germline V gene data show CDR1 as SGHVS and CDR2 as FNYEAQ.